The 13 T cell receptor beta chains below all came from one sample that was sequenced in a study of human T cells and chemical hapten exposure. Indicated time point: pre-sensitization, week 0. The treatment: therapeutic diphenylcyclopropenone sensitization with weekly scalp DPC. One entry per CDR3 protein, called by TCRdb with MiXCR from the RACE reads. Among about 98,000 distinct CDR3 sequences listed, less than 14% were seen once. This specimen consisted of whole blood, obtained in connection with sensitization to the hapten diphenylcyclopropenone (DPC). The receptors derive from a woman aged 55-75 years with alopecia areata. Some clones in this sample may be carry-over from other donors' samples.

Turning to this clonotype: A much larger clone is a single base away; this may be a read error. The genes are TRBV5-4 and TRBJ1-2, with 8 bases aligning to TRBD1. The CDR3 runs 14 residues. Germline lookup yields CDR1 SGHNT and CDR2 YYREEE (reference sequence). V lost 4 bases and J lost 4; bases outside the gene matches: 6. The CDR3 nucleotides read TGTGCCAGCAGCCGGTCAGGGGGCGGCTATGGCTACACCTTC. Encoded protein: CASSRSGGGYGYTF.

This clonotype has ten or more counts. This sequence joins TRBV11-2 and TRBJ2-2, with D hard to call. This CDR3 contains 17 residues. CDR1 SGHAT and CDR2 FQNNGV come from the germline V gene. The V end was cut by 1 base, the J end by 1 base, with 13 bases between. CDR3 nucleotides: TGTGCCAGCAGCTTAGCTCCCGTTAGGGTGAACACCGGGGAGCTGTTTTTT. The encoded protein is CASSLAPVRVNTGELFF. The variable domain in full, with the rest retrieved from reference TRBV11-2 and TRBJ2-2, is EAGVAQSPRYKIIEKRQSVAFWCNPISGHATLYWYQQILGQGPKLLIQFQNNGVVDDSQLPKDRFSAERLKGVDSTLKIQPAKLEDSAVYLCASSLAPVRVNTGELFFGEGSRLTVL.

In regard to this clonotype: At one end, the junction sequence differs from germline, possibly due to a read error. The CDR3 sequence is CASSPRTAANTGELFF. In DNA, the CDR3 is TGTGCTAGCAGCCCGCGGACCGCTGCGAACACCGGGGAGCTGTTTTTT. This rearrangement joins TRBV7-7 to TRBJ2-2; D unclear. Per germline, CDR1 SSHAT and CDR2 FNYEAQ (reference sequence). This CDR3 spans 16 amino acids.

V usage is TRBV20-1 and J usage is TRBJ1-2; 8 bases agree with TRBD1. J was trimmed by 2 bases and V by 5 bases; bases with no gene match: 10. The CDR3 loop spans 15 amino acids. The germline gives CDR1 DFQATT, CDR2 SNEGSKA (reference sequence). CDR3 sequence (DNA): TGCAGTGCTCCGACAGGGGCAGTATTGAACTATGGCTACACCTTC. Its protein product is CSAPTGAVLNYGYTF.

A single count supports this clonotype. This chain links TRBV2 with TRBJ2-3; 10 nucleotides align to TRBD2. Germline CDR1 SNHLY, CDR2 FYNNEI. J lost 2 bases, V lost 2 bases, and 10 bases had no gene match. The CDR3 runs to 18 residues. For the CDR3, the DNA is TGTGCCAGCAGTGAAATGCGGAGCGGGGGGGCACTCACAGATACGCAGTATTTT. This translates into CASSEMRSGGALTDTQYF. The entire variable domain, with the rest obtained from reference TRBV2 and TRBJ2-3, is as follows: EPEVTQTPSHQVTQMGQEVILRCVPISNHLYFYWYRQILGQKVEFLVSFYNNEISEKSEIFDDQFSVERPDGSNFTLKIRSTKLEDSAMYFCASSEMRSGGALTDTQYFGPGTRLTVL.

In its sample, this clonotype was seen many times. The chain uses TRBV7-8 and TRBJ2-1; perhaps TRBD2 as D (6 bases). Germline CDR1 reads SGHVS; CDR2 reads FQNEAQ. V lost 4 bases, J lost 4 bases, and 14 bases lay in between. CDR3 length: 15 amino acids. The CDR3, as DNA: TGTGCCAGCAGCTCACGCGGGACTTATTACAATGAGCAGTTCTTC. Its protein is CASSSRGTYYNEQFF. The complete variable domain, with remaining parts taken from reference TRBV7-8 and TRBJ2-1, reads GAGVSQSPRYKVAKRGQDVALRCDPISGHVSLFWYQQALGQGPEFLTYFQNEAQLDKSGLPSDRFFAERPEGSVSTLKIQRTQQEDSAVYLCASSSRGTYYNEQFFGPGTRLTVL.

This clonotype was counted at least ten times. The gene calls are TRBV7-2 and TRBJ2-3, with 8 nucleotides matching TRBD2. CDR3 length: 16 amino acids. CDR1 is SGHTA, CDR2 FQGNSA, per germline. V shed 5 bases, J shed 4 bases, and the junction held 11 bases outside the gene matches. This CDR3 is CASSEQPGLGADTQYF. The CDR3 DNA reads as TGTGCCAGCAGCGAGCAACCGGGACTAGGAGCAGATACGCAGTATTTT.

The rearrangement links TRBV2 to TRBJ2-1, with 9 nucleotides matching TRBD2. The CDR3 is 15 residues long. Germline CDR1 SNHLY, CDR2 FYNNEI. The junction had 9 bases not matched to a gene; V was cut back by 6 bases and J by 6 bases. The CDR3 DNA is TGTGCCAGCAGACCCGTAGCGGGGGATGGCAATGAGCAGTTCTTC. Residues: CASRPVAGDGNEQFF.

This clonotype was counted a few times. The chain links TRBV12-3 or TRBV12-4 to TRBJ2-3, with 10 bases lining up with TRBD2. This CDR3 is built from 15 residues. J lost 4 bases, V lost 3 bases, and 4 bases had no gene match. For the CDR3, the DNA is TGTGCCAGCAGTTTCCCACTAGCGGGGCCAGATACGCAGTATTTT. It encodes CASSFPLAGPDTQYF.

This clonotype was detected only a few times. The CDR3 DNA sequence: TGTGCCAGCAGTGCTAGCGGGGAGACCCAGTACTTC. Protein product: CASSASGETQYF. The V gene is TRBV2, the J gene TRBJ2-5, with TRBD2 identical over 8 bases. V was pared by 4 bases and J by 5 bases, with 0 bases of the junction left unmatched. Germline lookup yields CDR1 SNHLY and CDR2 FYNNEI. The CDR3 covers 12 residues.

The genes are TRBV5-6 and TRBJ2-5, with D perhaps TRBD1 (6 bases). V dropped 4 bases and J dropped 5 bases, with 18 bases sitting between them. CDR3 length: 15 residues. The germline V gene has CDR1 SGHDT and CDR2 YYEEEE. This CDR3 reads CASSEEQGKVETQYF. The CDR3, as DNA: TGTGCCAGCAGCGAGGAACAGGGCAAAGTGGAGACCCAGTACTTC.

This rearrangement joins TRBV5-1 to TRBJ2-7; TRBD1 matches at 9 bases. Germline V gives CDR1 SGHRS, CDR2 YFSETQ. The CDR3 is 14 residues long. The V and J ends lost 4 bases and 4 bases, in that order; junction bases with no gene match: 6. Here the CDR3 reads CASSPGQGMYEQYF. The DNA of the CDR3 is TGCGCCAGCAGCCCCGGACAGGGGATGTACGAGCAGTACTTC.

The chain combines TRBV20-1 with TRBJ2-1; 8 nucleotides align to TRBD2. The V gene end was trimmed by 3 bases and the J gene end by 4 bases; junction bases not matched to a gene: 5. The germline CDR1 and CDR2 sequences are DFQATT and SNEGSKA (reference sequence). The CDR3 runs to 14 residues. CDR3 sequence reads: CSASPGGAYNEQFF. CDR3 sequence (DNA): TGCAGTGCTAGCCCCGGGGGGGCGTACAATGAGCAGTTCTTC.